What follows is one TCR beta chain and its context. Its specificity is unknown. The repertoire was sequenced with immunoSEQ multiplex PCR; TCRdb's copy has only in-frame clones and lacks some. This sample has tens of thousands of clones, with about 89% found just once. This sample was taken from a study of PD-L1 blockade in urothelial cancer. Study-wide context: It was at 3 weeks (second dose) and 6 weeks after treatment start that blood was analyzed.

Study-level findings and limits: Durable-benefit patients had greater expansion of tumor-associated blood clones at 3 weeks.

Per the germline V gene, CDR1 is MDHEN and CDR2 is SYDVKM. The CDR3 contains 13 residues. Trimming took off 5 bases at V and 10 bases at J, with 14 bases between the two ends. The time point here: pretreatment peripheral blood. The rearrangement joins TRBV28 to TRBJ1-4; no reliable D call. This TCR was sampled from a woman aged 55-75 years with urothelial cancer. The input for sequencing was PBMCs, taken around atezolizumab (anti-PD-L1) treatment. CDR3 in DNA: TGTGCCAGCAGTAGCCATGGTTTTGGAAAACTGTTTTTT. Protein sequence: CASSSHGFGKLFF. Combining the CDR3 with reference TRBV28 and TRBJ1-4 gives the whole variable domain DVKVTQSSRYLVKRTGEKVFLECVQDMDHENMFWYRQDPGLGLRLIYFSYDVKMKEKGDIPEGYSVSREKKERFSLILESASTNQTSMYLCASSSHGFGKLFFGSGTQLSVL.